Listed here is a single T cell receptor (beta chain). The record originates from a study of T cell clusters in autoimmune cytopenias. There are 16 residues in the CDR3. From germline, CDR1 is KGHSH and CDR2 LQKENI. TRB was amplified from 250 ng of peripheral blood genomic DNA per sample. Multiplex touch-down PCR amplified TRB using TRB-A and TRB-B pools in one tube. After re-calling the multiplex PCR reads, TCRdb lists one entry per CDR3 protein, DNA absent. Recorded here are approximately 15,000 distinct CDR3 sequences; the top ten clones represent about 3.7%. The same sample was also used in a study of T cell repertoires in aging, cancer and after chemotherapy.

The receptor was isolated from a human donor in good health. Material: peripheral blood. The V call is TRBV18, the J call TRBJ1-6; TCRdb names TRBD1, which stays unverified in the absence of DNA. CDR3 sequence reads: CASSPGTGNPSSPLHF.